The 10 T cell receptor beta chains below come from one sample, sequenced in a study of long-term antiretroviral therapy in people with HIV. Running of the v3.0 immunoSEQ assay took place at survey level. Generated by immunoSEQ multiplex PCR, the TCRdb table keeps only in-frame clones and is missing some. The sample has 30,000 to 40,000 clones, 80% seen once. The sequencing used unsorted PBMCs, collected 1.5 years after starting antiretroviral therapy. The receptors come from a man aged 18-30 years with HIV.

The chain joins TRBV6-6 to TRBJ1-3; D is unclear. This CDR3 contains 14 residues. Germline CDR1 reads MNHNY; CDR2 reads SVGAGI (reference sequence). The V end lost 0 bases, the J end lost 4 bases, and 7 bases lay between the germline ends. CDR3 in amino acids: CASSYSTQGNTIYF. In DNA form, the CDR3 reads TGTGCCAGCAGTTACTCGACCCAAGGAAACACCATATATTTT.

The rearrangement joins TRBV21-1 to TRBJ2-5; the table's D gene call, TRBD2, was not cross checked with the DNA. TRBV21-1 is tagged as a pseudogene. The length of the CDR3 is 14 residues. The CDR3 bases are TGTGCCAGCAGATTCAGTAGCGGGAAAGAGACCCAGTACTTC. Its translation is CASRFSSGKETQYF.

V usage is TRBV10-2 and J usage is TRBJ2-7, with 8 bases fitting TRBD2. Germline V gene data show CDR1 as WSHSY and CDR2 as SAAADI. V trimming: 5 bases; J trimming: 4 bases; junction bases outside the gene matches: 7. CDR3 size: 14 residues. For the CDR3, the DNA is TGCGCCAGCAGTCTTAGCGGGAAGCTTTACGAGCAGTACTTC. It yields the protein CASSLSGKLYEQYF.

The rearrangement joins TRBV5-1 to TRBJ1-2; D call uncertain. This CDR3 comprises 13 residues. Between the trimmed V and J ends, which lost 5 bases and 7 bases, there was a span of 15 bases. Germline V gene sequence: CDR1 SGHRS, CDR2 YFSETQ. As DNA, the CDR3 is TGCGCCAGCAGTGTAAGCGTCACGGCTGGCTACACCTTC. Its translation is CASSVSVTAGYTF.

The V and J genes are TRBV10-2 and TRBJ2-1; 9 bases are shared with TRBD1. The CDR3 runs to 13 residues. With 7 bases clipped from V and 9 bases from J, the junction kept 7 bases outside the gene matches. Looked up from germline, CDR1 is WSHSY and CDR2 is SAAADI. The CDR3 here is CASTWGQGGEQFF. CDR3 sequence (DNA): TGCGCCAGCACCTGGGGACAGGGTGGTGAGCAGTTCTTC.

This clone was picked up a small number of times. This chain connects TRBV5-1 to TRBJ2-2; 8 bases map to TRBD2. J lost 7 bases, V lost 0 bases, and 5 bases had no gene match. The CDR3 is made up of 15 amino acids. From germline, CDR1 is SGHRS and CDR2 YFSETQ. The CDR3 DNA sequence: TGCGCCAGCAGCTTGGTAGCGGGAAATGTCGGGGAGCTGTTTTTT. Its protein is CASSLVAGNVGELFF.

This sequence joins TRBV9 and TRBJ2-5, with TRBD2 matching over 9 bases. The CDR3 is made up of 15 amino acids. V trimming: 3 bases; J trimming: 4 bases; junction bases outside the gene matches: 7. Germline loops: CDR1 SGDLS, CDR2 YYNGEE. The CDR3 region is CASSGASGIGETQYF. The CDR3 coding sequence is TGTGCCAGCAGCGGGGCTAGCGGGATAGGAGAGACCCAGTACTTC.

The chain links TRBV28 to TRBJ1-1, with TRBD1 matching 7 bases. This CDR3 is built from 17 residues. The V segment lost 3 bases and the J segment 0 bases; nucleotides outside the gene matches: 10. CDR1 is MDHEN and CDR2 is SYDVKM in the germline V gene. Here the CDR3 DNA reads TGTGCCAGCAGTTTCCGGTACAGGGGAAACTTGAACACTGAAGCTTTCTTT. Amino acids: CASSFRYRGNLNTEAFF.

The V call is TRBV7-3, the J call TRBJ2-5; possibly TRBD2 for D (6 bases). This CDR3 has 15 amino acids. The V and J ends lost 4 bases and 4 bases respectively, with 16 bases between them. Germline-derived CDR1 and CDR2 are SGHTA and FQGTGA. The CDR3 reads CASSYKGGATETQYF. The CDR3 nucleotides are TGTGCCAGCAGCTATAAGGGCGGGGCAACAGAGACCCAGTACTTC.

V gene TRBV7-3 combines with J gene TRBJ2-1; no firm D call. CDR3 length: 17 amino acids. Looked up from germline, CDR1 is SGHTA and CDR2 is FQGTGA. Trimming took 0 bases from V and 0 from J, leaving 12 bases between them. The CDR3 region is CASSLTPAGDSYNEQFF. For the CDR3, the DNA is TGTGCCAGCAGCTTAACCCCAGCCGGAGACTCCTACAATGAGCAGTTCTTC. The full variable domain, with the rest looked up from reference TRBV7-3 and TRBJ2-1, is GAGVSQTPSNKVTEKGKYVELRCDPISGHTALYWYRQSLGQGPEFLIYFQGTGAADDSGLPNDRFFAVRPEGSVSTLKIQRTERGDSAVYLCASSLTPAGDSYNEQFFGPGTRLTVL.